The source of this TCR beta chain is a study of shared T cell receptors in the human thymus. Using immunoSEQ multiplex PCR, the repertoire was profiled, and TCRdb retains in-frame clones only, with some absent. The sample records 650,000 to 950,000 clones, 80% to 90% being singletons. V lost 3 bases and J lost 6, with 11 bases in between. This CDR3 comprises 14 residues. Germline V gene data show CDR1 as KGHSH and CDR2 as LQKENI. The data were also submitted as part of a second study, on human thymus T cells. In that study: Resections that were taken during corrective heart surgery supplied the thymus tissue. A high degree of thymic repertoire overlap among unrelated individuals was reported in related research.

This TCR was sampled from a girl under three years old with a congenital heart defect. The material sequenced was thymocytes. The genes are TRBV18 and TRBJ1-4; D not resolved. CDR3 sequence: CASSPRSDHEKLFF. CDR3 bases: TGTGCCAGCTCACCGAGGAGCGATCATGAAAAACTGTTTTTT.